The 22 T cell receptor beta chains given below trace back to one sample, sequenced in a study of memory CD4+ T cells and cytomegalovirus serostatus. The sort gate was single viable CD3+CD4+CD8-CD45RO+ cells for memory CD4+ T cells. Only in-frame clones appear in the TCRdb table, and some are missing; sequencing was by immunoSEQ multiplex PCR. Seen here are tens of thousands of clones, roughly 72% observed once, and the top ten hold 1.6%. Sample: memory CD4+ T cells from blood. The receptors shown here come from an adult in good health and CMV-seronegative.

The rearrangement links TRBV29-1 to TRBJ2-5; no reliable D call. V gave up 7 bases and J gave up 2 bases, with 11 bases separating them. This CDR3 contains 12 residues. From germline, CDR1 is SQVTM and CDR2 ANQGSEA. The CDR3 bases are TGCAGCGGGGGTGGAGAACAAGAGACCCAGTACTTC. This translates into CSGGGEQETQYF.

The rearrangement joins TRBV18 to TRBJ1-1; 12 bases line up with TRBD1. V lost 8 bases, J lost 4 bases, and 8 bases stayed unmatched. Germline CDR1 is KGHSH and CDR2 is LQKENI. This CDR3 spans 15 amino acids. The CDR3, as DNA: TGTGCCAGCCGCCGGGACAGGGGGCGCGGCACTGAAGCTTTCTTT. It is translated as CASRRDRGRGTEAFF.

J is TRBJ2-5 and V is TRBV28, with D unresolved. CDR1 MDHEN and CDR2 SYDVKM come from the germline V gene. The CDR3 consists of 17 residues. V was shortened by 1 base and J by 5 bases, with 20 bases between the two germline ends. The CDR3 reads CASSLSVNRLNKETQYF. In DNA, the CDR3 is TGTGCCAGCAGTTTATCTGTTAATCGCCTAAATAAGGAGACCCAGTACTTC.

The rearrangement uses TRBV6-5 and TRBJ1-1; the D gene is possibly TRBD1 (6 bases). In germline, CDR1 is MNHEY, CDR2 SVGAGI. There are 14 residues in the CDR3. Trimming pared 2 bases from V and 5 bases from J, leaving 12 bases between. The CDR3 protein is CASSYQGSLTEAFF. CDR3 DNA: TGTGCCAGCAGTTACCAGGGGAGTCTTACTGAAGCTTTCTTT.

This clone was detected only once. V usage is TRBV30 and J usage is TRBJ2-5; TRBD1 matches 8 bases. CDR3 length equals 12 residues. The V gene's germline CDR1 is GTSNPN and CDR2 SVGIG (reference sequence). V was pared by 5 bases and J by 5 bases, with 4 bases of the junction left unmatched. In DNA, the CDR3 is TGTGCCTGGGGACAGGGACACGAGACCCAGTACTTC. Its protein product is CAWGQGHETQYF.

This clone is medium-sized. The chain has TRBV18 and TRBJ2-7, with D possibly called TRBD1 or TRBD2 (6 bases each). The CDR3 consists of 14 residues. V lost 4 bases to trimming and J lost 6 bases, with 16 bases between them. Per germline, CDR1 KGHSH and CDR2 LQKENI. This CDR3 is CASSRDPKGGEQYF. The CDR3 DNA follows: TGTGCCAGCTCACGTGACCCAAAGGGGGGCGAGCAGTACTTC.

The chain has TRBV14 and TRBJ2-7; D possibly corresponds to TRBD1 (7 bases). Germline lookup yields CDR1 SGHDN and CDR2 FVKESK. The length of the CDR3 is 18 residues. V was trimmed by 1 base and J by 4 bases, leaving 23 bases between them. CDR3 region: CASSQVLSPSQGGYEQYF. In DNA, the CDR3 is TGTGCCAGCAGCCAAGTCCTAAGTCCCTCGCAGGGGGGATACGAGCAGTACTTC.

The rearrangement uses TRBV30 and TRBJ1-5; D might be TRBD1 (5 bases). The CDR3 runs 15 residues. CDR1 GTSNPN and CDR2 SVGIG come from the germline V gene (reference sequence). V gave up 4 bases and J gave up 0 bases, with 13 bases separating them. Here the CDR3 DNA reads TGTGCCTGGACCGGGGGGGGATATAGCAATCAGCCCCAGCATTTT. It specifies CAWTGGGYSNQPQHF.

The rearrangement links TRBV9 to TRBJ2-2, with TRBD2 matching over 9 bases. Per germline, CDR1 SGDLS and CDR2 YYNGEE. The junction had 10 bases not matched to a gene; V was cut back by 1 base and J by 6 bases. The CDR3 runs to 17 residues. This CDR3 reads CASSVLGSGGRPGELFF. Here the CDR3 DNA reads TGTGCCAGCAGCGTATTGGGAAGCGGGGGGCGGCCCGGGGAGCTGTTTTTT.

This chain links TRBV14 with TRBJ2-7, with TRBD2 matching over 8 bases. This CDR3 region has 15 residues. Germline CDR1 and CDR2: SGHDN and FVKESK. After removal of 3 bases from V and 3 bases from J, the junction contained 7 bases not matched to a gene. CDR3 sequence reads: CASSHGGGGNYEQYF. CDR3 sequence (DNA): TGTGCCAGCAGCCACGGGGGCGGGGGGAACTACGAGCAGTACTTC.

This rearrangement joins TRBV5-6 to TRBJ2-5; 7 bases are a match to TRBD2. The V segment lost 0 bases and the J segment 9 bases; nucleotides outside the gene matches: 5. Per germline, CDR1 SGHDT and CDR2 YYEEEE. This CDR3 comprises 13 residues. CDR3 sequence: CASSLADAGAQYF. In DNA, the CDR3 is TGTGCCAGCAGCTTGGCAGACGCGGGGGCCCAGTACTTC.

This clone is termed medium-sized (0.01 to 0.1%). The gene calls are TRBV6-1 and TRBJ1-2, with D possibly being TRBD1 (6 bases). V lost 4 bases to trimming and J lost 4 bases, with 16 bases between them. The germline V gene encodes CDR1 MNHNS and CDR2 SASEGT. The CDR3 totals 15 residues. CDR3 residues: CASSAYRGSIYGYTF. CDR3 sequence (DNA): TGTGCCAGCAGTGCTTATAGGGGGAGTATCTATGGCTACACCTTC.

The genes are TRBV15 and TRBJ2-7, with D perhaps matching TRBD1 (6 bases). The germline V gene has CDR1 LNHNV and CDR2 YYDKDF (reference sequence). Trimming shortened V by 0 bases and J by 10 bases, and 13 bases separated the two germline ends. The CDR3 runs to 13 residues. The CDR3 reads CATSRDTHRVQYF. The CDR3 nucleotides read TGTGCCACCAGCAGAGATACGCACAGGGTTCAGTACTTC.

The chain has TRBV7-2 and TRBJ1-1; D gene uncertain. The CDR3 has 13 amino acids. Germline CDR1 SGHTA, CDR2 FQGNSA. Trimming left V 4 bases short and J 4 bases short, with 10 bases between. The CDR3 nucleotides are TGTGCCAGCAGCTCCCCCATTTTCACTGAAGCTTTCTTT. Protein sequence: CASSSPIFTEAFF.

The V and J genes are TRBV6-6 and TRBJ1-2, with 7 bases aligning to TRBD1. V shed 5 bases, J shed 0 bases, and the junction held 6 bases outside the gene matches. The CDR3 contains 15 residues. The V gene's germline CDR1 is MNHNY and CDR2 SVGAGI (reference sequence). As DNA, the CDR3 is TGTGCCAGCAGTAACCCCGGACAGGCTAACTATGGCTACACCTTC. Its translation: CASSNPGQANYGYTF.

V gene TRBV10-3 combines with J gene TRBJ2-1; 8 bases are a match to TRBD1. The germline gives CDR1 ENHRY, CDR2 SYGVKD. V dropped 0 bases and J dropped 4; count of bases not matched to a gene: 11. The CDR3 runs to 18 residues. CDR3 nucleotides: TGTGCCATCAGTGAGTCGGGACAGGCGATCAAACCATACAATGAGCAGTTCTTC. This codes for CAISESGQAIKPYNEQFF.

As regards this clone: The germline gene is not matched at one end of the junction; a read error may be the cause. The chain uses TRBV7-7 and TRBJ1-1; D uncertain. Per germline, CDR1 SSHAT and CDR2 FNYEAQ (reference sequence). This CDR3 is 14 amino acids long. The CDR3 protein is CASSRRRGNTEAFF. The DNA for the CDR3 is TGTGCTAGCAGTCGGCGACGCGGAAACACTGAAGCTTTCTTT.

CDR3: CASTHGGGEVATF. CDR3 nucleotide sequence: TGTGCCAGCACCCATGGGGGGGGCGAGGTCGCCACCTTC. The genes are TRBV6-6 and TRBJ1-2, with a weak D call TRBD1 (6 bases). Germline V CDR1 and CDR2: MNHNY, SVGAGI (reference sequence). Deletions cut 7 bases from V and 13 bases from J, with 22 bases between. This CDR3 spans 13 amino acids.

The V call is TRBV7-8, the J call TRBJ1-6; D might be TRBD1 (6 bases). The CDR3 consists of 18 residues. Germline V CDR1 and CDR2: SGHVS, FQNEAQ. Trimming shortened V by 0 bases and J by 1 base, and 13 bases separated the two germline ends. The CDR3 bases are TGTGCCAGCAGCTTAGCGCTCAGGGGAGAATCCTATAATTCACCCCTCCACTTT. As protein: CASSLALRGESYNSPLHF. Combining the CDR3 with reference TRBV7-8 and TRBJ1-6 gives the whole variable domain GAGVSQSPRYKVAKRGQDVALRCDPISGHVSLFWYQQALGQGPEFLTYFQNEAQLDKSGLPSDRFFAERPEGSVSTLKIQRTQQEDSAVYLCASSLALRGESYNSPLHFGNGTRLTVT.

This clone was seen a single time. The J gene is TRBJ1-5, the V gene TRBV28; D is possibly TRBD1 (5 bases). The length of the CDR3 is 15 residues. Between the trimmed V and J ends, which lost 7 bases and 3 bases, there was a span of 16 bases. Germline assignment: CDR1 MDHEN and CDR2 SYDVKM. DNA of the CDR3: TGTGCCAGCACAGCACGGACACCCTCCAATCAGCCCCAGCATTTT. It codes for CASTARTPSNQPQHF.

This clone was picked up a small number of times. The chain has TRBV6-5 and TRBJ2-2, with 9 nucleotides matching TRBD1. The CDR3 is 15 residues long. Germline trimming cut 7 bases from V and 5 bases from J; bases unmatched to any gene: 8. Germline-derived CDR1 and CDR2 are MNHEY and SVGAGI. The chain's CDR3 is CASKLGQGRTGELFF. CDR3 in DNA: TGTGCCAGCAAATTGGGACAGGGTCGGACCGGGGAGCTGTTTTTT.

The chain employs TRBV11-2 and TRBJ1-2, with D maybe TRBD1 (6 bases). CDR3 length: 13 residues. CDR1 is SGHAT and CDR2 is FQNNGV in the germline V gene. The V gene lost 1 base and the J gene lost 8 bases, with 11 bases spanning the gap. CDR3 protein: CASSLGGAEGYTF. The CDR3 region has the DNA TGTGCCAGCAGCTTAGGGGGGGCAGAGGGCTACACCTTC.